These 21 T cell receptor beta chains came from one sample sequenced in a study of PD-L1 blockade in urothelial cancer. Profiling relied on immunoSEQ multiplex PCR, and the TCRdb table lists in-frame clones only, not all of them. Here the sample spans roughly 87,000 clones, about 89% being singletons. Regarding time point: pretreatment peripheral blood. Specimen: PBMCs, collected around atezolizumab (anti-PD-L1) treatment. The source of these receptors is a woman of 80 years or more with urothelial cancer.

This clone was found once. This chain joins TRBV5-1 and TRBJ2-5; 7 bases line up with TRBD2. V was clipped by 7 bases and J by 4 bases; unmatched bases: 13. The CDR3 loop spans 15 amino acids. Germline assignment: CDR1 SGHRS and CDR2 YFSETQ. The CDR3 here is CASSLGGTSRETQYF. As DNA, the CDR3 is TGCGCCAGCTCTTTGGGGGGGACGAGCAGAGAGACCCAGTACTTC.

V usage is TRBV27 and J usage is TRBJ1-5; 8 bases are shared with TRBD1. The germline gives CDR1 MNHEY, CDR2 SMNVEV (reference sequence). V lost 5 bases, J lost 4 bases, and 10 bases stayed unmatched. This CDR3 comprises 16 residues. CDR3 protein: CASSRTGWGGNQPQHF. In nucleotides, the CDR3 is TGTGCCAGCAGTCGGACAGGGTGGGGTGGAAATCAGCCCCAGCATTTT.

This clone was detected only once. CDR3 loop: CASSLSYNEQFF. The CDR3 nucleotides read TGTGCCAGCAGCTTGAGTTACAATGAGCAGTTCTTC. The rearrangement joins TRBV11-3 to TRBJ2-1; D gene uncertain. This CDR3 is 12 amino acids long. V lost 3 bases and J lost 4, with 4 bases in between. Germline assignment: CDR1 SGHNT and CDR2 YENEEA.

This clone was counted ten times or more. This chain links TRBV2 with TRBJ1-5; perhaps TRBD1 as D (5 bases). Germline V gene lookup returns CDR1 SNHLY and CDR2 FYNNEI. Between the trimmed V and J ends, which lost 6 bases and 7 bases, there was a span of 16 bases. This CDR3 comprises 14 residues. Here the CDR3 reads CASRPQAPGQPQHF. In DNA, the CDR3 is TGTGCCAGCAGACCCCAGGCCCCAGGGCAGCCCCAGCATTTT.

There are a few counts of this clone. The chain has TRBV5-5 and TRBJ1-2; 7 nucleotides match TRBD1. J gave up 4 bases and V 4 bases, and 7 bases lay outside the gene matches. Germline CDR1 is SGHKS and CDR2 is YYEKEE (reference sequence). This CDR3 spans 14 amino acids. CDR3 nucleotide sequence: TGTGCCAGCAGCGATAACAGGGGAAGCTATGGCTACACCTTC. Its translation is CASSDNRGSYGYTF.

The chain employs TRBV6-6 and TRBJ2-1; 13 bases fit TRBD2. V shed 2 bases, J shed 4 bases, and the junction held 2 bases outside the gene matches. The CDR3 is made up of 16 amino acids. The V gene's germline CDR1 is MNHNY and CDR2 SVGAGI (reference sequence). CDR3 region: CASSYPTSGGYNEQFF. In DNA form, the CDR3 reads TGTGCCAGCAGTTACCCGACTAGCGGGGGGTACAATGAGCAGTTCTTC.

The chain couples TRBV19 to TRBJ1-2; no firm D call. Germline loops: CDR1 LNHDA, CDR2 SQIVND (reference sequence). Between the trimmed V and J ends, which lost 5 bases and 2 bases, there was a span of 15 bases. This CDR3 is built from 15 residues. The CDR3 bases are TGTGCCAGTAGTGTAGGACTCTCCGGGAACTATGGCTACACCTTC. It codes for CASSVGLSGNYGYTF.

This chain uses TRBV6-5 with TRBJ2-7; 12 bases are shared with TRBD1. V trimming: 10 bases; J trimming: 3 bases; junction bases outside the gene matches: 7. This CDR3 comprises 14 residues. The germline V gene encodes CDR1 MNHEY and CDR2 SVGAGI. The CDR3: CATRGTGGLYEQYF. The DNA of the CDR3 is TGTGCCACCCGAGGGACAGGGGGCCTCTACGAGCAGTACTTC.

Note on this clone: This same CDR3 is encoded by further DNA sequences in the sample. V gene TRBV28 combines with J gene TRBJ2-7, with D possibly TRBD1 on 5 matching bases. The CDR3 loop spans 14 amino acids. Germline V lookup: CDR1 MDHEN, CDR2 SYDVKM. Trimming left V 3 bases short and J 2 bases short, with 11 bases between. The CDR3 sequence is CASSLWQGTYEQYF. The CDR3 DNA sequence: TGTGCCAGCAGTTTGTGGCAGGGAACCTACGAGCAGTACTTC.

The rearrangement uses TRBV11-2 and TRBJ2-1; the match to TRBD2 covers 7 bases. Germline CDR1 is SGHAT and CDR2 is FQNNGV. This CDR3 spans 16 amino acids. The V segment lost 0 bases and the J segment 5 bases; nucleotides outside the gene matches: 7. CDR3 loop: CASSLDRGTTNNEQFF. The CDR3 nucleotides read TGTGCCAGCAGCTTAGATCGCGGGACTACCAACAATGAGCAGTTCTTC.

The chain is built from TRBV9 and TRBJ2-1; 10 nucleotides line up with TRBD2. The germline gives CDR1 SGDLS, CDR2 YYNGEE. CDR3 length equals 15 residues. Trimming took 3 bases from V and 9 from J; bases not matched to a gene: 9. CDR3 DNA sequence: TGTGCCAGCAGCGCGACCCTAGCGGGAGTAGGTGAGCAGTTCTTC. Protein: CASSATLAGVGEQFF.

This clone occurred once. The chain couples TRBV9 to TRBJ2-2; the D is unclear. The CDR3 sequence is 14 residues long. In germline, CDR1 is SGDLS, CDR2 YYNGEE. Trimming shortened V by 1 base and J by 4 bases, and 8 bases separated the two germline ends. The CDR3 loop reads CASSVRRITGELFF. The CDR3, as DNA: TGTGCCAGCAGCGTAAGGCGGATCACCGGGGAGCTGTTTTTT.

This chain joins TRBV4-2 and TRBJ1-4; unclear D gene. CDR1 and CDR2 (germline): LGHNA, YNFKEQ. CDR3 length: 13 residues. V gave up 0 bases and J gave up 7 bases, with 6 bases separating them. The CDR3 coding sequence is TGTGCCAGCAGCCAAGAACTCGGTGAAAAACTGTTTTTT. Translated: CASSQELGEKLFF.

The chain has TRBV7-2 and TRBJ2-7, with TRBD2 matching over 7 bases. V shed 5 bases and J 3 bases; nucleotides not matched to a gene: 10. The V gene's germline CDR1 is SGHTA and CDR2 FQGNSA. This CDR3 is built from 15 residues. The CDR3 here is CASSTTSVTLYEQYF. In DNA, the CDR3 is TGTGCCAGCAGCACAACTAGCGTTACTCTCTACGAGCAGTACTTC.

The chain carries TRBV4-1 and TRBJ2-3; D is uncertain. Trimming removed 0 bases at V and 8 bases at J, with 9 bases between. Germline CDR1 MGHRA, CDR2 YSYEKL. The CDR3 covers 13 residues. For the CDR3, the DNA is TGCGCCAGCAGCCAAGATCTAGAAACTACGCAGTATTTT. Translating it yields CASSQDLETTQYF.

In regard to this clone: The same CDR3 arises from other DNA sequences in this sample as well. The chain carries TRBV7-9 and TRBJ1-3; 9 positions agree with TRBD1. The CDR3 loop spans 16 amino acids. The germline CDR1 and CDR2 sequences are SEHNR and FQNEAQ (reference sequence). The junction had 5 bases not matched to a gene; V was cut back by 5 bases and J by 0 bases. CDR3 sequence reads: CASSPPGQGSGNTIYF. As DNA, the CDR3 is TGTGCCAGCAGCCCGCCGGGACAGGGCTCTGGAAACACCATATATTTT. Together with reference TRBV7-9 and TRBJ1-3, the CDR3 gives the full variable domain: DTGVSQNPRHKITKRGQNVTFRCDPISEHNRLYWYRQTLGQGPEFLTYFQNEAQLEKSRLLSDRFSAERPKGSFSTLEIQRTEQGDSAMYLCASSPPGQGSGNTIYFGEGSWLTVV.

V and J are TRBV28 and TRBJ2-3, with TRBD1 matching over 10 bases. V shed 8 bases and J 6 bases; nucleotides not matched to a gene: 11. Germline V gene lookup returns CDR1 MDHEN and CDR2 SYDVKM. This CDR3 region has 15 residues. CDR3 sequence (DNA): TGTGCCAGCCAAGGGACAGGGGACAACCGGGATACGCAGTATTTT. It is translated as CASQGTGDNRDTQYF.

The chain employs TRBV18 and TRBJ1-1; a possible D gene is TRBD1 (5 bases). The germline gives CDR1 KGHSH, CDR2 LQKENI. Trimming left V 4 bases short and J 0 bases short, with 9 bases between. The CDR3 is made up of 14 amino acids. CDR3 amino acids: CASSQGQMNTEAFF. In DNA, the CDR3 is TGTGCCAGCTCACAAGGACAAATGAACACTGAAGCTTTCTTT.

The chain carries TRBV7-6 and TRBJ1-5, with 8 bases identical to TRBD1. The V gene's germline CDR1 is SGHVS and CDR2 FNYEAQ. CDR3 length: 15 amino acids. Unmatched junction bases numbered 6, after V lost 5 bases and J lost 3 bases. The CDR3 region is CASSPGQGPNQPQHF. CDR3 nucleotides: TGTGCCAGCAGCCCCGGACAGGGTCCCAATCAGCCCCAGCATTTT.

The chain combines TRBV15 with TRBJ2-7; D may be TRBD1 (5 bases). Trimming cost V 1 base and J 7 bases, with 17 bases left between them. There are 15 residues in the CDR3. Germline V CDR1 and CDR2: LNHNV, YYDKDF (reference sequence). For the CDR3, the DNA is TGTGCCACCAGCAGAGGATTAGAAGGGGCGCGGGAGCAGTACTTC. This codes for CATSRGLEGAREQYF. Combining the CDR3 with reference TRBV15 and TRBJ2-7 gives the whole variable domain DAMVIQNPRYQVTQFGKPVTLSCSQTLNHNVMYWYQQKSSQAPKLLFHYYDKDFNNEADTPDNFQSRRPNTSFCFLDIRSPGLGDTAMYLCATSRGLEGAREQYFGPGTRLTVT.

This clone has just one count. V is TRBV2 and J is TRBJ2-7; a possible D gene is TRBD1 (5 bases). Per the germline V gene, CDR1 is SNHLY and CDR2 is FYNNEI. V was shortened by 5 bases and J by 7 bases, with 9 bases between the two germline ends. The CDR3 sequence is 11 residues long. For the CDR3, the DNA is TGTGCCAGCAGTCAGGGAAGGGAGCAGTACTTC. The encoded protein is CASSQGREQYF. Using reference TRBV2 and TRBJ2-7 for the parts outside the CDR3, the full variable domain is EPEVTQTPSHQVTQMGQEVILRCVPISNHLYFYWYRQILGQKVEFLVSFYNNEISEKSEIFDDQFSVERPDGSNFTLKIRSTKLEDSAMYFCASSQGREQYFGPGTRLTVT.